This TCR beta chain was sequenced in a study of cytomegalovirus exposure and HLA in healthy donors. Study outcomes and limitations: Researchers reported from a later analysis that most CMV-associated TCR beta chains appeared HLA-restricted. TCR sequences were mostly rare, though some public TCRs occurred in many donors.

The PCR contained 60 Vbeta and 13 Jbeta primers. The assay was immunoSEQ multiplex PCR, and TCRdb's table has in-frame clones only and misses some. The data show about 150,000 clones, 60% to 80% seen once. The junction had 10 bases not matched to a gene; V was cut back by 2 bases and J by 3 bases. CDR1 is SNHLY and CDR2 is FYNNEI in the germline V gene. The CDR3 contains 17 residues. The sample holds one count of this clone. Its specificity is unknown. The J gene is TRBJ2-5, the V gene TRBV2; 9 nucleotides match TRBD2. Sequenced sample: PBMCs. The clonotype originates from a male donor in good health and CMV-seronegative. This CDR3 is CASSERAGGLEKETQYF. The DNA for the CDR3 is TGTGCCAGCAGTGAACGGGCGGGGGGGCTGGAGAAAGAGACCCAGTACTTC.